This T cell receptor beta chain was identified during a study of blood T cell repertoires in COVID-19. Whole-study context: Acute and convalescent COVID-19 specimens originated in the United States, Italy and Spain.

The CDR3 sequence is 21 residues long. The V gene's germline CDR1 is ENHRY and CDR2 SYGVKD. With V trimmed by 0 bases and J by 0 bases, 10 bases remained unmatched. In the authors' methods: Amplification of reference gene primers was used by the study to estimate nucleated cell counts. Assay used: immunoSEQ multiplex PCR; TCRdb lists only in-frame clones, some missing. V and J calls and clone size are those listed in that table; D and trimming were worked out from the DNA. The sample consists of 200,000 to 250,000 clones, around 89% of them appearing once. The sequence was obtained from a man aged 25-45 years with COVID-19, enrolled during active disease. The chain links TRBV10-3 to TRBJ2-2; 13 bases are a match to TRBD2. The sequenced sample was peripheral blood. The CDR3 coding sequence is TGTGCCATCAGTGAGTCGAGGGGACTAGCGGGAAAAGGGGCGAACACCGGGGAGCTGTTTTTT. It yields the protein CAISESRGLAGKGANTGELFF.